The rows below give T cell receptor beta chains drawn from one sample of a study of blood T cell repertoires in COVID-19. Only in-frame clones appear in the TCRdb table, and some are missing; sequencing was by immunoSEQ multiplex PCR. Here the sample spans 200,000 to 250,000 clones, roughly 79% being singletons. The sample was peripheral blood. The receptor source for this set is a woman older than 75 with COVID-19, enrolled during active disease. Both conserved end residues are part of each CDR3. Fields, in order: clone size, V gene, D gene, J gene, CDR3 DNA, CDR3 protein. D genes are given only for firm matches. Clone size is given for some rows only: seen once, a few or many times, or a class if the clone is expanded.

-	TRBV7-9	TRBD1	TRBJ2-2	TGTGCCAGCAGCTCGGGACAGGCCTCGAACACCGGGGAGCTGTTTTTT	CASSSGQASNTGELFF
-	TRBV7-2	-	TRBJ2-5	TGTGCCAGCAGAGGAGCCAGGGTAGAAGAGACCCAGTACTTC	CASRGARVEETQYF
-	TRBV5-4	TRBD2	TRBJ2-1	TGTGCCAGCAGCCTGGGACTATACTACAATGAGCAGTTCTTC	CASSLGLYYNEQFF
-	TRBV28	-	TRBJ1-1	TGTGCCACTCGGGGGTCGCTAGCTTTCTTT	CATRGSLAFF
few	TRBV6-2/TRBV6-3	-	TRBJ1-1	TGTGCCAGCAGTTACTCGAGAAATAGGGGCCTGAACACTGAAGCTTTCTTT	CASSYSRNRGLNTEAFF
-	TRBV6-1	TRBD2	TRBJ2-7	TGTGCCAGCAGTGAACAGCGGGGGCCCTACGAGCAGTACTTC	CASSEQRGPYEQYF
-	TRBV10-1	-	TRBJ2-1	TGCGCCAGCAGTGAGACCGGTTCAGGGGCAGGAGATGAGCAGTTCTTC	CASSETGSGAGDEQFF
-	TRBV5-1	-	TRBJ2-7	TGCGCCAGCAGCTTGGGACCAGGGAGGTCCGAGCAGTACTTC	CASSLGPGRSEQYF
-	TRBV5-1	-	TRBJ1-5	TGCGCCAGCAGCTTGTCAGGGGCCAATCAGCCCCAGCATTTT	CASSLSGANQPQHF
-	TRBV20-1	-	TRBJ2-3	TGCAGTGCTAGAGTCGCAGATACGCAGTATTTT	CSARVADTQYF
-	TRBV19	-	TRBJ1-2	TGTGCCAGTAGTAATTCCTTGCGCGGCTACACCTTC	CASSNSLRGYTF
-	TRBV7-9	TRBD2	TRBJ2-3	TGTGCCAGCAGCTCCTCAGCGGGAGTCGGAGATACGCAGTATTTT	CASSSSAGVGDTQYF
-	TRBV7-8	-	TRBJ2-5	TGTGCCAGCAGCCTTCTGGGGGGGCCGGATGGGACCCAGTACTTC	CASSLLGGPDGTQYF
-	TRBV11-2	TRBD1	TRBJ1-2	TGTGCCAGCAGCCAAGGGACAGGCGGCTATGGCTACACCTTC	CASSQGTGGYGYTF
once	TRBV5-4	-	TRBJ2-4	TGTGCCAGCAGCTCCGGCGGGCGGCGTGAGGTTGATCGGGCCAAAAACATTCAGTACTTC	CASSSGGRREVDRAKNIQYF
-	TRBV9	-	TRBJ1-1	TGTGCCAGCAGCGTAGCTCCGACGGGGAACACTGAAGCTTTCTTT	CASSVAPTGNTEAFF
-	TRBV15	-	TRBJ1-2	TGTGCCACCAGCAGAGATCCCACAGCCTTAACTAACTATGGCTACACCTTC	CATSRDPTALTNYGYTF
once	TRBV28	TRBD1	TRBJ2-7	TGTGCCAGCACCCGGACAGGGGGCTTGTACGAGCAGTACTTC	CASTRTGGLYEQYF
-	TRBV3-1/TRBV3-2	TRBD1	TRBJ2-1	TGTGCCAGCAGCCATTCTATCGGACAGGTGTTCTTC	CASSHSIGQVFF
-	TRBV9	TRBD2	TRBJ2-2	TGTGCCAGCAGCCCGGGACTAGCGGGAGGGCCAGACACCGGGGAGCTGTTTTTT	CASSPGLAGGPDTGELFF
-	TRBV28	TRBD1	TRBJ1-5	TGTGCCAGCAGTTACCGACAGGGGACCCAGCATTTT	CASSYRQGTQHF
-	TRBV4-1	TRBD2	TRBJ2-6	TGCGCCAGCAGCCAAGATTGGGGGGGCTCTGGGGCCAACGTCCTGACTTTC	CASSQDWGGSGANVLTF
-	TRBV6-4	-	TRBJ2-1	TGTGCCAGCAGTGACGGGAGTTTCAATGAGCAGTTCTTC	CASSDGSFNEQFF
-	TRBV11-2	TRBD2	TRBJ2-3	TGTGCCAGCTCGTCGCGGGAGCTTTATTTT	CASSSRELYF
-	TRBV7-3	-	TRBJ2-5	TGTGCCAGCAGCCGCGGGGCTAGCGCAGCCGAGACCCAGTACTTC	CASSRGASAAETQYF
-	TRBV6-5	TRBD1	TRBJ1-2	TGTGCCAGCAGGACAGGGAACTATGGCTACACCTTC	CASRTGNYGYTF
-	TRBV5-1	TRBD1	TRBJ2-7	TGCGCCAGCAGCTTGAACAGGGGGTCTAGCGAGCAGTACTTC	CASSLNRGSSEQYF
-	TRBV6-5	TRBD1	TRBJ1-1	TGTGCCAGCAGCCGAGGACAGGGAACTGAAGCTTTCTTT	CASSRGQGTEAFF
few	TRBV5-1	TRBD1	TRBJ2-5	TGCGCCAGCAGCTTAACGGGACAGCTGAAAGAGACCCAGTACTTC	CASSLTGQLKETQYF
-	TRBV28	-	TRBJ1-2	TGTGCCAGCAGTTTACAGGGTCCCTATGGCTACACCTTC	CASSLQGPYGYTF
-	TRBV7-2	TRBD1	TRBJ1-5	TGTGCCAGCAGTAAGGGGACAGGAGTCTTTAGCAATCAGCCCCAGCATTTT	CASSKGTGVFSNQPQHF
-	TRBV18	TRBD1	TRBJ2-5	TGTGCCAGCTCACCGGGACAGGGGGCGCAAGAGACCCAGTACTTC	CASSPGQGAQETQYF
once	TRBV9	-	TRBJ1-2	TGTGCCAGCTCCACTAACTATGGCTACACCTTC	CASSTNYGYTF